The 20 T cell receptor beta chains below come from one sample, sequenced in a study of naive CD8 T cells in extremely preterm neonates. Study-wide findings and caveats: Preterm infants showed shorter CDR3s, fewer N additions and less trimming than older groups.

Produced via immunoSEQ multiplex PCR; TCRdb's table is partial and in-frame only. The data show tens of thousands of clones, about 91% seen once. For these TCRs, the target antigens are not known. Samples were taken at extremely preterm deliveries at about 22-27 weeks of gestation. The sequenced sample consisted of naive CD8+ T cells from cord blood. These receptors all stem from a boy who was born preterm.

This CDR3 is CASSLYNSYNEQFF. The CDR3 DNA reads TGTGCCAGCAGTTTATACAACTCCTACAATGAGCAGTTCTTC. The chain is built from TRBV27 and TRBJ2-1, with unresolved D. The germline V gene encodes CDR1 MNHEY and CDR2 SMNVEV (reference sequence). V was shortened by 1 base and J by 0 bases, with 4 bases between the two germline ends. The CDR3 has 14 residues.

This chain links TRBV9 with TRBJ2-5, with TRBD2 matching 14 bases. Germline V gene data show CDR1 as SGDLS and CDR2 as YYNGEE. This CDR3 is built from 16 residues. V dropped 3 bases and J dropped 0; count of bases not matched to a gene: 1. For the CDR3, the DNA is TGTGCCAGCAGCGGGACTAGCGGGGGGTACCAAGAGACCCAGTACTTC. Its protein is CASSGTSGGYQETQYF.

This chain's CDR3 is CASSWTGDNSPLHF. CDR3 bases: TGCGCCAGCAGCTGGACAGGGGATAATTCACCCCTCCACTTT. This sequence joins TRBV5-1 and TRBJ1-6; 9 bases are shared with TRBD1. The CDR3 extends over 14 amino acids. CDR1 SGHRS and CDR2 YFSETQ come from the germline V gene. V trimming: 3 bases; J trimming: 5 bases; junction bases outside the gene matches: 0.

V and J are TRBV27 and TRBJ1-5, with TRBD1 matching 8 bases. V shed 4 bases and J 1 base; nucleotides not matched to a gene: 0. Germline CDR1 reads MNHEY; CDR2 reads SMNVEV (reference sequence). The CDR3 consists of 14 residues. In nucleotides, the CDR3 is TGTGCCAGCAGTTGGACAGGGAGCAATCAGCCCCAGCATTTT. Translated, it gives CASSWTGSNQPQHF.

The V and J genes are TRBV7-9 and TRBJ2-3; 8 positions agree with TRBD2. Trimming removed 1 base from V and 6 bases from J; junction bases left unmatched: 0. CDR1 and CDR2 (germline): SEHNR, FQNEAQ (reference sequence). The CDR3 is 13 residues long. The CDR3 region has the DNA TGTGCCAGCAGCTTAGGACTAGCGGATACGCAGTATTTT. This encodes CASSLGLADTQYF. Full variable domain (outside the CDR3, taken from reference TRBV7-9 and TRBJ2-3): DTGVSQNPRHKITKRGQNVTFRCDPISEHNRLYWYRQTLGQGPEFLTYFQNEAQLEKSRLLSDRFSAERPKGSFSTLEIQRTEQGDSAMYLCASSLGLADTQYFGPGTRLTVL.

The chain is built from TRBV6-5 and TRBJ2-7; 16 bases are shared with TRBD2. With V trimmed by 2 bases and J by 6 bases, 1 base remained unmatched. The CDR3 sequence is 15 residues long. Germline lookup yields CDR1 MNHEY and CDR2 SVGAGI. The CDR3 is CASSYGTSGGAEQYF. DNA of the CDR3: TGTGCCAGCAGTTACGGGACTAGCGGGGGGGCCGAGCAGTACTTC.

The chain joins TRBV9 to TRBJ1-1, with 9 positions matching TRBD1. The CDR3 is 16 amino acids. The germline V gene has CDR1 SGDLS and CDR2 YYNGEE. The ends lost 1 base at V and 5 bases at J; junction bases unmatched: 9. CDR3 sequence (DNA): TGTGCCAGCAGCGTATGGCTCGGGACAGGGAGAACTGAAGCTTTCTTT. It codes for CASSVWLGTGRTEAFF.

For this clone: Other DNA sequences within the sample encode an identical CDR3. The chain couples TRBV6-5 to TRBJ2-7, with D possibly being TRBD2 (6 bases). The germline V and J ends were trimmed by 0 bases and 3 bases, with 6 bases remaining between them. This CDR3 comprises 13 residues. Germline V lookup: CDR1 MNHEY, CDR2 SVGAGI. The CDR3 protein is CASSYSGLYEQYF. Written as DNA, the CDR3 is TGTGCCAGCAGTTACTCGGGACTCTACGAGCAGTACTTC.

The chain carries TRBV5-3 and TRBJ1-2; D is perhaps TRBD1 (6 bases). TRBV5-3 is marked as an open reading frame, function uncertain. The CDR3 extends over 11 amino acids. The V and J ends lost 3 bases and 7 bases respectively, with 7 bases between them. The CDR3 reads CARSSQGGYTF. The CDR3, as DNA: TGTGCCAGAAGCTCACAGGGTGGCTACACCTTC.

The V and J genes are TRBV27 and TRBJ2-1; D unclear. The CDR3 length is 11 residues. The V gene lost 3 bases and the J gene lost 3 bases, with 0 bases spanning the gap. The V gene's germline CDR1 is MNHEY and CDR2 SMNVEV (reference sequence). CDR3 DNA: TGTGCCAGCAGTTTCTACAATGAGCAGTTCTTC. Translating it yields CASSFYNEQFF.

The V and J genes are TRBV9 and TRBJ2-3, with D perhaps TRBD1 (5 bases). The CDR3 spans 13 residues. The germline V and J ends were trimmed by 3 bases and 1 base, with 6 bases remaining between them. Germline lookup yields CDR1 SGDLS and CDR2 YYNGEE. The CDR3 region is CASSGGRTDTQYF. CDR3 in DNA: TGTGCCAGCAGCGGGGGCCGCACAGATACGCAGTATTTT.

The rearrangement links TRBV20-1 to TRBJ2-7; no clear D. With 3 bases removed from V and 3 bases from J, the gap between germline ends came to 6 bases. The CDR3 has 11 residues. CDR1 DFQATT and CDR2 SNEGSKA come from the germline V gene (reference sequence). The CDR3 sequence: CSASYNYEQYF. CDR3 sequence (DNA): TGCAGTGCTAGTTACAACTACGAGCAGTACTTC.

The V call is TRBV28, the J call TRBJ1-1; D is undetermined. The CDR3 runs 13 residues. The germline V gene encodes CDR1 MDHEN and CDR2 SYDVKM. V lost 5 bases, J lost 3 bases, and 10 bases lay in between. CDR3: CASSLFRDTEAFF. CDR3 bases: TGTGCCAGCAGTCTTTTCCGGGACACTGAAGCTTTCTTT.

This chain links TRBV9 with TRBJ2-2; the D is unclear. V lost 0 bases and J lost 5, with 2 bases in between. Germline loops: CDR1 SGDLS, CDR2 YYNGEE. The CDR3 sequence is 12 residues long. CDR3 DNA sequence: TGTGCCAGCAGCGTAGTAACCGGGGAGCTGTTTTTT. Translated, it gives CASSVVTGELFF.

Concerning this clone itself: Because it lacks the conserved phenylalanine or tryptophan at the end, this CDR3 is likely a read error. The genes are TRBV9 and TRBJ2-7, with 7 positions matching TRBD1. This CDR3 comprises 14 residues. The V and J ends lost 1 base and 0 bases, in that order; junction bases with no gene match: 1. Per the germline V gene, CDR1 is SGDLS and CDR2 is YYNGEE. The CDR3 loop reads CASSVWDSSYEQYL. CDR3 sequence (DNA): TGTGCCAGCAGCGTATGGGACAGCTCCTACGAGCAGTACCTC.

The chain combines TRBV7-6 with TRBJ2-7, with D possibly matching TRBD2 (5 bases). Per germline, CDR1 SGHVS and CDR2 FNYEAQ. Trimming stripped 5 bases from V and 2 bases from J, with 7 bases between. The CDR3 runs to 12 residues. In DNA form, the CDR3 reads TGTGCCAGCAGCCAACTAGCCTACGAGCAGTACTTC. Translated: CASSQLAYEQYF.

V gene TRBV10-3 combines with J gene TRBJ1-4, with TRBD1 identical over 9 bases. CDR1 and CDR2 (germline): ENHRY, SYGVKD. The CDR3 is 14 amino acids. J lost 3 bases, V lost 4 bases, and 0 bases had no gene match. Here the CDR3 DNA reads TGTGCCATCAGTGGACAGGGGGCTAATGAAAAACTGTTTTTT. Translation: CAISGQGANEKLFF.

The chain links TRBV1 to TRBJ1-2; the D call of TRBD1 is as the table states it, not checked on the DNA. TRBV1 represents a pseudogene. CDR3 length equals 13 residues. The CDR3 bases are TGCACCAGCAGCTTGGACAGGTTTTATGGCTACACCTTC. Translating gives CTSSLDRFYGYTF.

The genes are TRBV29-1 and TRBJ1-2; 8 positions agree with TRBD1. Per germline, CDR1 SQVTM and CDR2 ANQGSEA. V lost 4 bases, J lost 7 bases, and 2 bases stayed unmatched. This CDR3 is built from 11 residues. The CDR3 here is CSVGTGFGYTF. The CDR3 bases are TGCAGCGTTGGGACAGGGTTTGGCTACACCTTC. Drawing the rest from reference TRBV29-1 and TRBJ1-2, the complete variable domain is SAVISQKPSRDICQRGTSLTIQCQVDSQVTMMFWYRQQPGQSLTLIATANQGSEATYESGFVIDKFPISRPNLTFSTLTVSNMSPEDSSIYLCSVGTGFGYTFGSGTRLTVV.

CDR3 loop: CASSLQGYSYEQYF. CDR3 coding DNA: TGTGCCAGCAGCCTACAAGGTTACTCCTACGAGCAGTACTTC. V gene TRBV14 combines with J gene TRBJ2-7; unclear D gene. V shed 4 bases and J shed 0 bases, with 10 bases lying between them. CDR1 and CDR2 from the germline V gene are SGHDN and FVKESK. The CDR3 is 14 amino acids. The whole variable domain, filled in from reference TRBV14 and TRBJ2-7, reads EAGVTQFPSHSVIEKGQTVTLRCDPISGHDNLYWYRRVMGKEIKFLLHFVKESKQDESGMPNNRFLAERTGGTYSTLKVQPAELEDSGVYFCASSLQGYSYEQYFGPGTRLTVT.